These 23 T cell receptor beta chains were all obtained from the same sample, sequenced in a study of T cell responses to AZD1222 COVID-19 vaccine. The method was immunoSEQ multiplex PCR; TCRdb's version includes in-frame clones alone and lacks a portion of them. The sample records 85,000 to 90,000 clones, approximately 85% being singletons. This sample comprised peripheral blood, obtained on day 0 of AZD1222 vaccination. Every receptor here comes from an adult in good health.

The J gene is TRBJ1-4, the V gene TRBV5-1; a weak D match, TRBD1 (5 bases). Trimming pared 5 bases from V and 5 bases from J, leaving 13 bases between. CDR3 length equals 14 residues. CDR1 and CDR2 (germline): SGHRS, YFSETQ. CDR3 DNA: TGCGCCAGCAGACGACAGTTAGAAAATGAAAAACTGTTTTTT. Translated: CASRRQLENEKLFF.

A few counts support this clone. The CDR3 sequence: CASRFRLVTYEQYF. The CDR3 coding sequence is TGTGCCAGCAGATTCAGGCTAGTTACCTACGAGCAGTACTTC. The chain employs TRBV2 and TRBJ2-7; D gene uncertain. Germline V lookup: CDR1 SNHLY, CDR2 FYNNEI. V was clipped by 6 bases and J by 2 bases, with 14 bases between them. The CDR3 runs to 14 residues. The full variable domain, completed using reference TRBV2 and TRBJ2-7, is EPEVTQTPSHQVTQMGQEVILRCVPISNHLYFYWYRQILGQKVEFLVSFYNNEISEKSEIFDDQFSVERPDGSNFTLKIRSTKLEDSAMYFCASRFRLVTYEQYFGPGTRLTVT.

The sample holds one count of this clone. The CDR3 bases are TGTGCCAGCAGTTACCCGGGGCAGAGGAACACTGAAGCTTTCTTT. Encoded protein: CASSYPGQRNTEAFF. This chain joins TRBV6-6 and TRBJ1-1; weak D call: TRBD1 (5 bases). CDR3 length equals 15 residues. Germline assignment: CDR1 MNHNY and CDR2 SVGAGI (reference sequence). V lost 2 bases and J 1 base, leaving 11 bases between the germline ends.

V gene TRBV7-9 combines with J gene TRBJ2-4; 10 nucleotides match TRBD1. Germline lookup yields CDR1 SEHNR and CDR2 FQNEAQ (reference sequence). The trim removed 5 bases at V and 0 bases at J, leaving 4 bases unmatched. There are 16 residues in the CDR3. The CDR3 DNA reads TGTGCCAGCAGCCCCGGGACAGGGGCAGCCAAAAACATTCAGTACTTC. It translates to CASSPGTGAAKNIQYF.

This chain connects TRBV2 to TRBJ2-2; D is perhaps TRBD2 (5 bases). Deletions cut 4 bases from V and 1 base from J, with 13 bases between. Germline CDR1 SNHLY, CDR2 FYNNEI. There are 16 residues in the CDR3. The CDR3 reads CASSVRGGGNTGELFF. CDR3 in DNA: TGTGCCAGCAGTGTGCGAGGAGGTGGGAACACCGGGGAGCTGTTTTTT.

The rearrangement joins TRBV6-5 to TRBJ1-2; D remains ambiguous. Trimming shortened V by 6 bases and J by 3 bases, and 14 bases separated the two germline ends. The CDR3 length is 14 residues. Germline lookup yields CDR1 MNHEY and CDR2 SVGAGI. The CDR3: CASRPAGRHYGYTF. The CDR3 coding sequence is TGTGCCAGCAGGCCCGCCGGACGGCACTATGGCTACACCTTC.

This sequence joins TRBV24-1 and TRBJ2-1, with 11 bases fitting TRBD2. CDR3 size: 16 residues. V gave up 3 bases and J gave up 8 bases; unmatched junction bases: 8. CDR1 is KGHDR and CDR2 is SFDVKD in the germline V gene. CDR3 DNA: TGTGCCACCAGTGATGTAACTAGCGGGAGCTTGTATGAGCAGTTCTTC. Translation: CATSDVTSGSLYEQFF.

The V and J genes are TRBV7-2 and TRBJ2-7, with 7 positions matching TRBD2. Germline V CDR1 and CDR2: SGHTA, FQGNSA. The length of the CDR3 is 15 residues. After removal of 8 bases from V and 3 bases from J, the junction contained 13 bases not matched to a gene. CDR3 DNA: TGTGCCAGCCGACTGGGAATCGCGGGAGTCTACGAGCAGTACTTC. Amino acid sequence: CASRLGIAGVYEQYF. The full variable domain, with the rest looked up from reference TRBV7-2 and TRBJ2-7, is GAGVSQSPSNKVTEKGKDVELRCDPISGHTALYWYRQSLGQGLEFLIYFQGNSAPDKSGLPSDRFSAERTGGSVSTLTIQRTQQEDSAVYLCASRLGIAGVYEQYFGPGTRLTVT.

This sequence joins TRBV6-5 and TRBJ1-5, with D unclear. V lost 5 bases and J lost 0, with 11 bases in between. Germline V lookup: CDR1 MNHEY, CDR2 SVGAGI. The CDR3 is 15 amino acids. The CDR3 bases are TGTGCCAGCAGTACGATGCTGCTTAGCAATCAGCCCCAGCATTTT. Translation gives CASSTMLLSNQPQHF.

The chain recombines TRBV27 with TRBJ2-3; 8 bases align to TRBD2. The CDR3 covers 18 residues. CDR1 is MNHEY and CDR2 is SMNVEV in the germline V gene (reference sequence). The trim removed 0 bases at V and 0 bases at J, leaving 8 bases unmatched. The CDR3 reads CASSLSIRASGSTDTQYF. CDR3 bases: TGTGCCAGCAGTTTATCGATTCGGGCTAGCGGGAGCACAGATACGCAGTATTTT.

The genes are TRBV6-1 and TRBJ2-3; 8 bases align to TRBD1. The CDR3 loop spans 16 amino acids. In germline, CDR1 is MNHNS, CDR2 SASEGT. The J segment lost 1 base and the V segment lost 4 bases, leaving 7 bases of the junction unmatched. For the CDR3, the DNA is TGTGCCAGCAGTGGACTCCCGGGACAGGGCACAGATACGCAGTATTTT. Its translation: CASSGLPGQGTDTQYF.

J is TRBJ2-7 and V is TRBV7-2, with D tentatively TRBD2 (5 bases). The V end lost 5 bases, the J end lost 4 bases, and 12 bases lay between the germline ends. CDR1 and CDR2 from the germline V gene are SGHTA and FQGNSA. This CDR3 is built from 13 residues. The CDR3 region has the DNA TGTGCCAGCAGCCTTGACCGCGGGTACGAGCAGTACTTC. Translation: CASSLDRGYEQYF.

V usage is TRBV11-2 and J usage is TRBJ2-1; 11 nucleotides line up with TRBD2. Germline CDR1 SGHAT, CDR2 FQNNGV. CDR3 length: 15 amino acids. V dropped 2 bases and J dropped 8; count of bases not matched to a gene: 5. CDR3 nucleotides: TGTGCCAGCAGCTTAATGCTAGCGGGAGGCTATGAGCAGTTCTTC. Residues: CASSLMLAGGYEQFF.

The V and J genes are TRBV27 and TRBJ2-7; D unresolved. The CDR3 has 18 amino acids. Germline CDR1 MNHEY, CDR2 SMNVEV (reference sequence). The germline V and J ends were trimmed by 6 bases and 0 bases, with 24 bases remaining between them. CDR3 amino acids: CASRTSLTTGGLSYEQYF. As DNA, the CDR3 is TGTGCCAGCAGGACCTCTCTAACGACGGGTGGTCTCTCCTACGAGCAGTACTTC.

This chain uses TRBV6-4 with TRBJ1-5; D possibly corresponds to TRBD1 (5 bases). Germline CDR1 and CDR2: MRHNA and SNTAGT. CDR3 length: 16 amino acids. Trimming took off 7 bases at V and 0 bases at J, with 16 bases between the two ends. Written as DNA, the CDR3 is TGTGCCAGCAATGGGGACCTCATCCATAGCAATCAGCCCCAGCATTTT. Residues: CASNGDLIHSNQPQHF.

V is TRBV28 and J is TRBJ2-5; a weak D match, TRBD1 (5 bases). Trimming pared 6 bases from V and 5 bases from J, leaving 13 bases between. The CDR3 extends over 13 amino acids. The germline V gene encodes CDR1 MDHEN and CDR2 SYDVKM. The CDR3 loop reads CASSRAGWETQYF. Written as DNA, the CDR3 is TGTGCCAGCAGCCGGGCAGGGTGGGAGACCCAGTACTTC. Combining the CDR3 with reference TRBV28 and TRBJ2-5 gives the whole variable domain DVKVTQSSRYLVKRTGEKVFLECVQDMDHENMFWYRQDPGLGLRLIYFSYDVKMKEKGDIPEGYSVSREKKERFSLILESASTNQTSMYLCASSRAGWETQYFGPGTRLLVL.

This chain uses TRBV20-1 with TRBJ2-7; no reliable D call. Trimming shortened V by 3 bases and J by 3 bases, and 15 bases separated the two germline ends. Germline CDR1 and CDR2: DFQATT and SNEGSKA (reference sequence). This CDR3 region has 14 residues. The CDR3 nucleotides read TGCAGTGCTAGTTCCGGACCAGCTTACTACGAGCAGTACTTC. It is translated as CSASSGPAYYEQYF.

The chain couples TRBV28 to TRBJ1-5; 7 bases agree with TRBD1. CDR1 and CDR2 (germline): MDHEN, SYDVKM. The CDR3 has 16 amino acids. V lost 6 bases, J lost 3 bases, and 11 bases stayed unmatched. The CDR3, as DNA: TGTGCCAGCAGGCTAACAGGGGACCGGGACAATCAGCCCCAGCATTTT. Protein sequence: CASRLTGDRDNQPQHF.

The chain links TRBV20-1 to TRBJ1-4; tentative D call: TRBD1 (6 bases). The germline V and J ends were trimmed by 3 bases and 6 bases, with 11 bases remaining between them. Germline V gives CDR1 DFQATT, CDR2 SNEGSKA (reference sequence). The CDR3 loop spans 13 amino acids. CDR3 DNA: TGCAGTGCTAGTCATGGGGGCGATGAAAAACTGTTTTTT. It is translated as CSASHGGDEKLFF.

The rearrangement links TRBV23-1 to TRBJ1-5, with a tentative D call TRBD1 (5 bases). TRBV23-1 is recorded as an ORF, its role being uncertain. V was clipped by 6 bases and J by 8 bases, with 20 bases between them. This CDR3 spans 15 amino acids. CDR3 nucleotides: TGCGCCAGCAGCCCGGGGCAGGGCCTAATAGAGCCCCAGCATTTT. Its translation: CASSPGQGLIEPQHF.

This rearrangement joins TRBV16 to TRBJ1-6; D may be TRBD1 (5 bases). Per germline, CDR1 KGHSY and CDR2 FQNENV. The CDR3 covers 15 residues. The germline V and J ends were trimmed by 2 bases and 9 bases, with 14 bases remaining between them. The CDR3 nucleotides read TGTGCCAGCAGCCAACAGCAGGGAAGGAGTTCACCCCTCCACTTT. Translation: CASSQQQGRSSPLHF. Together with reference TRBV16 and TRBJ1-6, the CDR3 gives the full variable domain: GEEVAQTPKHLVRGEGQKAKLYCAPIKGHSYVFWYQQVLKNEFKFLISFQNENVFDETGMPKERFSAKCLPNSPCSLEIQATKLEDSAVYFCASSQQQGRSSPLHFGNGTRLTVT.

This chain uses TRBV29-1 with TRBJ2-5; TRBD2 agrees at 12 bases. CDR1 and CDR2 from the germline V gene are SQVTM and ANQGSEA. The junction had 9 bases not matched to a gene; V was cut back by 6 bases and J by 4 bases. The CDR3 has 15 amino acids. In DNA form, the CDR3 reads TGCAGCGTGAGACTAGCGGGAGCTCGGACAGAGACCCAGTACTTC. Protein: CSVRLAGARTETQYF.

Written as DNA, the CDR3 is TGTGCCAGCAGTTACGCTCTAGCGGGTTACAATGAGCAGTTCTTC. As protein: CASSYALAGYNEQFF. V usage is TRBV6-5 and J usage is TRBJ2-1; 8 bases are a match to TRBD2. CDR1 and CDR2 (germline): MNHEY, SVGAGI. The CDR3 loop spans 15 amino acids. V was clipped by 2 bases and J by 4 bases; unmatched bases: 4.